Presented here are 17 T cell receptor beta chains from one specimen sequenced in a study of early T cells in non-severe SARS-CoV-2 infection. TCRdb reprocessed the 5' RACE reads via MiXCR and lists one record per CDR3 protein. The sample has about 49,000 distinct CDR3 sequences; 10% to 15% are singletons. The starting material was whole blood, obtained at baseline. These receptors all come from an adult who was a healthcare worker with PCR-confirmed SARS-CoV-2 infection or an uninfected control (not recorded which).

This clonotype has only a few counts. J is TRBJ1-1 and V is TRBV6-6, with 9 bases matching TRBD1. The CDR3 spans 16 residues. CDR1 and CDR2 from the germline V gene are MNHNY and SVGAGI (reference sequence). Germline trimming cut 8 bases from V and 5 bases from J; bases unmatched to any gene: 15. This chain's CDR3 is CASWGTMGQGGTEAFF. The CDR3 DNA is TGTGCCAGCTGGGGGACGATGGGACAGGGAGGTACTGAAGCTTTCTTT.

V and J are TRBV20-1 and TRBJ2-7; D is perhaps TRBD1 or TRBD2 (5 bases each). Trimming pared 1 base from V and 4 bases from J, leaving 11 bases between. CDR1 and CDR2 from the germline V gene are DFQATT and SNEGSKA (reference sequence). The CDR3 runs to 13 residues. The CDR3 protein is CSARGGSRYEQYF. Here the CDR3 DNA reads TGCAGTGCTAGAGGGGGGAGTAGGTACGAGCAGTACTTC.

This clonotype was seen a few times. The rearrangement uses TRBV29-1 and TRBJ2-1, with D tentatively TRBD2 (5 bases). The CDR3 spans 12 residues. Germline-derived CDR1 and CDR2 are SQVTM and ANQGSEA. Trimming pared 5 bases from V and 7 bases from J, leaving 12 bases between. The CDR3 DNA is TGCAGCGTTCTTACTAGTAGTAATGAGCAGTTCTTC. This gives the protein CSVLTSSNEQFF.

The rearrangement links TRBV19 to TRBJ2-5; 9 bases map to TRBD1. V shed 1 base, J shed 2 bases, and the junction held 11 bases outside the gene matches. CDR1 is LNHDA, CDR2 SQIVND, per germline (reference sequence). This CDR3 spans 18 amino acids. This CDR3 is CASSIGGTGPVKQETQYF. For the CDR3, the DNA is TGTGCCAGTAGTATAGGCGGGACAGGGCCCGTAAAACAAGAGACCCAGTACTTC.

This clonotype was detected only a few times. The chain carries TRBV27 and TRBJ2-1, with 8 positions matching TRBD2. The germline gives CDR1 MNHEY, CDR2 SMNVEV (reference sequence). This CDR3 has 14 residues. With V trimmed by 3 bases and J by 4 bases, 2 bases remained unmatched. The DNA for the CDR3 is TGTGCCAGCAGTTTGCAGCGGGGGTACAATGAGCAGTTCTTC. This codes for CASSLQRGYNEQFF.

Sample share makes this clonotype medium-sized. The V and J genes are TRBV20-1 and TRBJ1-1; 7 bases line up with TRBD1. Germline trimming cut 2 bases from V and 3 bases from J; bases unmatched to any gene: 9. The CDR3 is 15 amino acids. Germline V lookup: CDR1 DFQATT, CDR2 SNEGSKA (reference sequence). The CDR3 DNA follows: TGCAGTGCTAGAAATACTAGGGACAGCCACACTGAAGCTTTCTTT. This codes for CSARNTRDSHTEAFF.

The chain combines TRBV12-3 or TRBV12-4 with TRBJ2-1; 11 nucleotides line up with TRBD2. J gave up 2 bases and V 2 bases, and 8 bases lay outside the gene matches. The CDR3 loop spans 18 amino acids. This CDR3 reads CASSLWKRLAGTYNEQFF. The DNA for the CDR3 is TGTGCCAGCAGTTTATGGAAACGACTAGCGGGAACCTACAATGAGCAGTTCTTC.

This clonotype was counted between two and nine times. The CDR3 DNA is TGTGCCAGCAGCCGAATTATGAACACTGAAGCTTTCTTT. As protein: CASSRIMNTEAFF. The chain carries TRBV5-6 and TRBJ1-1; no clear D. The CDR3 runs to 13 residues. Between the trimmed V and J ends, which lost 4 bases and 0 bases, there was a span of 7 bases. The germline V gene has CDR1 SGHDT and CDR2 YYEEEE. The complete variable domain, with remaining parts taken from reference TRBV5-6 and TRBJ1-1, reads DAGVTQSPTHLIKTRGQQVTLRCSPKSGHDTVSWYQQALGQGPQFIFQYYEEEERQRGNFPDRFSGHQFPNYSSELNVNALLLGDSALYLCASSRIMNTEAFFGQGTRLTVV.

The chain recombines TRBV13 with TRBJ1-5, with D possibly TRBD1 on 6 matching bases. The CDR3 is 13 amino acids. V lost 5 bases and J lost 9, with 14 bases in between. From germline, CDR1 is PRHDT and CDR2 FYEKMQ (reference sequence). The CDR3 sequence: CASSRGPGAPQHF. Here the CDR3 DNA reads TGTGCCAGCAGCCGGGGGCCCGGAGCGCCCCAGCATTTT. The full variable domain, with the rest looked up from reference TRBV13 and TRBJ1-5, is AAGVIQSPRHLIKEKRETATLKCYPIPRHDTVYWYQQGPGQDPQFLISFYEKMQSDKGSIPDRFSAQQFSDYHSELNMSSLELGDSALYFCASSRGPGAPQHFGDGTRLSIL.

The chain recombines TRBV4-2 with TRBJ2-7; 8 bases map to TRBD1. This CDR3 has 15 residues. Trimming cost V 2 bases and J 1 base; bases outside gene matches: 4. Germline lookup yields CDR1 LGHNA and CDR2 YNFKEQ. Here the CDR3 reads CASSQPGQVSYEQYF. CDR3 nucleotides: TGTGCCAGCAGCCAACCGGGACAGGTATCCTACGAGCAGTACTTC.

The CDR3 coding sequence is TGTGCCAGCAGTTTAACCCCAGGGCAGCCCTATGGCTACACCTTC. Translating gives CASSLTPGQPYGYTF. The J gene is TRBJ1-2, the V gene TRBV28; weak D call: TRBD1 (5 bases). The CDR3 covers 15 residues. Germline values: CDR1 MDHEN, CDR2 SYDVKM. With 2 bases removed from V and 4 bases from J, the gap between germline ends came to 14 bases.

This clonotype was recorded many times. The chain links TRBV29-1 to TRBJ2-7, with 7 nucleotides matching TRBD2. Losses at the gene ends were 0 bases for V and 2 bases for J; bases not matched to a gene: 4. CDR1 and CDR2 (germline): SQVTM, ANQGSEA. The CDR3 sequence is 14 residues long. The DNA of the CDR3 is TGCAGCGTTGAAGATAGGGAGGGCACCTACGAGCAGTACTTC. Translating gives CSVEDREGTYEQYF.

This clonotype was detected a few times. The chain couples TRBV11-1 to TRBJ2-1; 16 bases align to TRBD2. This CDR3 is built from 21 residues. V dropped 6 bases and J dropped 3; count of bases not matched to a gene: 17. Germline V gene data show CDR1 as SGHAT and CDR2 as FQDESV (reference sequence). CDR3 nucleotide sequence: TGTGCCAGCAGAGGTGGGAGGGGACTAGCGGGAGGGAAAATGTACTACAATGAGCAGTTCTTC. Translation: CASRGGRGLAGGKMYYNEQFF.

This clonotype was counted at least ten times. The chain employs TRBV5-6 and TRBJ2-7; D ambiguous. This CDR3 is 11 amino acids long. Germline V gene data show CDR1 as SGHDT and CDR2 as YYEEEE. V lost 6 bases to trimming and J lost 7 bases, with 11 bases between them. For the CDR3, the DNA is TGTGCCAGCAATCTTTTTGGAGAGCAGTACTTC. This sequence encodes CASNLFGEQYF.

This sequence joins TRBV7-8 and TRBJ2-1; D remains ambiguous. Germline V gives CDR1 SGHVS, CDR2 FQNEAQ. The CDR3 spans 11 residues. Trimming pared 5 bases from V and 12 bases from J, leaving 11 bases between. The CDR3 DNA sequence: TGTGCCAGCAGCGACCCAATGGTGCAGTTCTTC. Translating it yields CASSDPMVQFF. Based on the CDR3 plus reference TRBV7-8 and TRBJ2-1, the full variable domain is GAGVSQSPRYKVAKRGQDVALRCDPISGHVSLFWYQQALGQGPEFLTYFQNEAQLDKSGLPSDRFFAERPEGSVSTLKIQRTQQEDSAVYLCASSDPMVQFFGPGTRLTVL.

This clonotype was seen only a few times. The V and J genes are TRBV7-2 and TRBJ1-2; D remains ambiguous. Germline V gene data show CDR1 as SGHTA and CDR2 as FQGNSA. This CDR3 is 13 amino acids long. The V end lost 5 bases, the J end lost 4 bases, and 11 bases lay between the germline ends. The CDR3 is CASSIQTAYGYTF. The CDR3 DNA reads TGTGCCAGCAGCATACAAACAGCCTATGGCTACACCTTC.

The genes are TRBV11-2 and TRBJ2-3, with 11 bases lining up with TRBD2. V was clipped by 5 bases and J by 2 bases; unmatched bases: 6. The CDR3 is 16 amino acids. The germline CDR1 and CDR2 sequences are SGHAT and FQNNGV. CDR3 sequence (DNA): TGTGCCAGCAGCCACGGGACTAGCGGATACACAGATACGCAGTATTTT. This codes for CASSHGTSGYTDTQYF.